This TCR beta chain stems from a study of cytomegalovirus exposure and HLA in healthy donors. The CDR3 spans 16 residues. Germline V lookup: CDR1 SGHDT, CDR2 YYEEEE. The V and J ends lost 4 bases and 3 bases, in that order; junction bases with no gene match: 8. The PCR made use of 60 Vbeta and 13 Jbeta primers. This table comes from immunoSEQ multiplex PCR, and its TCRdb copy is limited to in-frame clones, with some not included. Counted here are over 150,000 clones, around 79% occurring once; the ten biggest clones make up 1.6%. The sequence was obtained from a woman between 18 and 29 years old in good health and CMV-seronegative. This chain links TRBV5-6 with TRBJ2-3; TRBD2 agrees at 10 bases. The sample consisted of PBMCs. The CDR3 protein is CASSPNSGGTTDTQYF. In nucleotides, the CDR3 is TGTGCCAGCAGCCCCAATAGCGGGGGGACAACAGATACGCAGTATTTT.